The 2 T cell receptor beta chains given below trace back to one sample, sequenced in a study of a mutant IDH1 vaccine in newly diagnosed glioma. No antigen is known for these receptors. Produced via immunoSEQ multiplex PCR; TCRdb's table is partial and in-frame only. The sample carries 45,000 to 65,000 clones, roughly 77% recorded once. Time point of the sample: week 23, last vaccination. The vaccine gave 300 ug of a 20-mer mutant IDH1 peptide subcutaneously per dose. Specimen: PBMCs, collected from a glioma patient whose treatment included an IDH1 peptide vaccine. All receptors derive from a woman aged 40 to 55 with glioma. Some clones in this sample may be carry-over from other donors' samples.

V and J are TRBV5-8 and TRBJ1-1, with 8 bases aligning to TRBD1. Germline CDR1 and CDR2: SGHTS and YDEGEE. The CDR3 contains 16 residues. Losses at the gene ends were 0 bases for V and 5 bases for J; bases not matched to a gene: 9. CDR3 residues: CASSLDRTGWWTEAFF. DNA of the CDR3: TGTGCCAGCAGCTTGGACCGGACAGGGTGGTGGACTGAAGCTTTCTTT.

In its sample, this clone was seen once. The chain carries TRBV15 and TRBJ2-1, with 8 bases matching TRBD2. The germline V gene has CDR1 LNHNV and CDR2 YYDKDF (reference sequence). The CDR3 sequence is 15 residues long. V dropped 3 bases and J dropped 4; count of bases not matched to a gene: 5. Written as DNA, the CDR3 is TGTGCCACCAGCAGGACTAGCGACGGTTACAATGAGCAGTTCTTC. It codes for CATSRTSDGYNEQFF. The entire variable domain, with the rest obtained from reference TRBV15 and TRBJ2-1, is as follows: DAMVIQNPRYQVTQFGKPVTLSCSQTLNHNVMYWYQQKSSQAPKLLFHYYDKDFNNEADTPDNFQSRRPNTSFCFLDIRSPGLGDTAMYLCATSRTSDGYNEQFFGPGTRLTVL.